The 11 T cell receptor beta chains presented below share a single source sample, sequenced in a study of OX40 agonist ivuxolimab in advanced cancers. TCRdb's copy holds only in-frame clones and misses some; the assay was immunoSEQ multiplex PCR. The table lists fewer than 100,000 clones, 84% of them singletons, with about 0.44% in the top ten. The sample was CD4+ or CD8+ T cells sorted from blood, taken in a trial of the OX40 agonist ivuxolimab. Source of these receptors: an adult with an advanced solid tumor such as melanoma, head and neck, liver or kidney cancer.

The chain links TRBV5-5 to TRBJ2-6; 8 bases line up with TRBD2. Germline CDR1 is SGHKS and CDR2 is YYEKEE (reference sequence). V lost 3 bases, J lost 0 bases, and 8 bases stayed unmatched. CDR3 length: 18 amino acids. The CDR3 DNA follows: TGTGCCAGCAGCTCCCCGGGAGGGGCGCTCTCTGGGGCCAACGTCCTGACTTTC. Residues: CASSSPGGALSGANVLTF.

This clone has more than one count but fewer than ten. The chain is built from TRBV23-1 and TRBJ1-5; D remains unclear. TRBV23-1 is flagged as an ORF with uncertain function. CDR3 length: 20 residues. Between the trimmed V and J ends, which lost 2 bases and 2 bases, there was a span of 25 bases. Written as DNA, the CDR3 is TGCGCCAGCAGTCAACGCAAAAGCTCCTTTCGACTCAGAGGCAATCAGCCCCAGCATTTT. Translation: CASSQRKSSFRLRGNQPQHF.

The chain couples TRBV11-3 to TRBJ1-5; D unclear. The germline gives CDR1 SGHNT, CDR2 YENEEA. The CDR3 is 12 amino acids. Trimming left V 0 bases short and J 7 bases short, with 4 bases between. The CDR3 here is CASSLEIQPQHF. The CDR3 DNA reads as TGTGCCAGCAGCTTAGAGATACAGCCCCAGCATTTT.

With regard to this clone: An end of the junction differs from the germline gene, which may be a read error. The gene calls are TRBV28 and TRBJ2-1; 9 positions agree with TRBD2. Germline V CDR1 and CDR2: MDHEN, SYDVKM. The CDR3 consists of 15 residues. CDR3 amino acids: CSSGRPPPVYNEQFF. CDR3 bases: TGTTCCAGCGGGAGGCCCCCCCCTGTCTACAATGAGCAGTTCTTC.

The sample holds one count of this clone. V is TRBV5-6 and J is TRBJ2-5, with D possibly being TRBD1 (6 bases). Between the trimmed V and J ends, which lost 0 bases and 4 bases, there was a span of 13 bases. CDR3 size: 15 residues. Germline CDR1 reads SGHDT; CDR2 reads YYEEEE. CDR3: CASSLDIRGRETQYF. CDR3 sequence (DNA): TGTGCCAGCAGCTTGGACATCAGGGGCCGAGAGACCCAGTACTTC.

V gene TRBV7-2 combines with J gene TRBJ2-6; no clear D. The ends were cut back, 1 base at V and 0 bases at J, with 7 bases in the middle. This CDR3 has 16 residues. CDR1 and CDR2 from the germline V gene are SGHTA and FQGNSA. The CDR3, as DNA: TGTGCCAGCAGCTTAGGGAGTTTCTCTGGGGCCAACGTCCTGACTTTC. It specifies CASSLGSFSGANVLTF.

Comment on this clone: Its ends do not fully match the called genes, so a read error is possible. The rearrangement uses TRBV6-1 and TRBJ1-3; D may be TRBD1 (6 bases). CDR1 and CDR2 from the germline V gene are MNHNS and SASEGT. This CDR3 region has 14 residues. CDR3 sequence (DNA): TGTGCCAGCACTGAAGGGGGGAAACGAAACACCATATATTTT. Its translation: CASTEGGKRNTIYF.

As DNA, the CDR3 is TGTGCCAGCTCGGCAGGAACGTACCAAGAGACCCAGTACTTC. The encoded protein is CASSAGTYQETQYF. The rearrangement joins TRBV6-1 to TRBJ2-5; D unresolved. The CDR3 consists of 14 residues. Trimming took off 8 bases at V and 0 bases at J, with 13 bases between the two ends. CDR1 is MNHNS, CDR2 SASEGT, per germline.

V and J are TRBV6-5 and TRBJ1-1; no clear D gene. V lost 6 bases and J lost 5, with 19 bases in between. The germline V gene has CDR1 MNHEY and CDR2 SVGAGI. The CDR3 is 15 residues long. This CDR3 is CASSSPSDLDTEAFF. CDR3 nucleotide sequence: TGTGCCAGCAGCTCCCCTTCGGACCTAGATACTGAAGCTTTCTTT.

This chain uses TRBV10-3 with TRBJ2-5, with 10 nucleotides matching TRBD2. Trimming at V came to 2 bases and at J to 9 bases, leaving 6 bases not matched to a gene. The germline gives CDR1 ENHRY, CDR2 SYGVKD. The CDR3 has 14 amino acids. CDR3 protein: CAISERTSGLAQYF. Written as DNA, the CDR3 is TGTGCCATCAGTGAGAGGACTAGCGGCCTGGCCCAGTACTTC.

This clone was recorded a few times. The chain carries TRBV6-5 and TRBJ1-3; no clear D gene. Germline assignment: CDR1 MNHEY and CDR2 SVGAGI. The CDR3 loop spans 15 amino acids. V was clipped by 0 bases and J by 3 bases, with 9 bases between them. CDR3 coding DNA: TGTGCCAGCAGTTACTCGGCAGGCTTTGGAAACACCATATATTTT. As protein: CASSYSAGFGNTIYF.